The 10 T cell receptor beta chains presented below share a single source sample, sequenced in a study of human T cells and chemical hapten exposure. Using its own MiXCR run on the RACE reads, TCRdb lists one record per CDR3 protein. Of 150,000 to 200,000 distinct CDR3 sequences in the sample, 24% are singletons; the top ten hold 2% to 3%. Time point noted: patch test 3, about 24 weeks after DPC sensitization. Treatment given: therapeutic diphenylcyclopropenone sensitization with weekly scalp DPC. Here the sequenced sample was whole blood, taken in connection with sensitization to the hapten diphenylcyclopropenone (DPC). These receptor sequences come from a woman aged 40 to 50 with alopecia areata. Some clones in this sample may be carry-over from other donors' samples.

The genes are TRBV3-1 and TRBJ1-3; 7 nucleotides match TRBD1. The CDR3 is made up of 15 amino acids. The V segment lost 3 bases and the J segment 8 bases; nucleotides outside the gene matches: 10. Germline V lookup: CDR1 LGHDT, CDR2 YNNKEL (reference sequence). CDR3 in amino acids: CASSQATGKQYTIYF. The CDR3 bases are TGTGCCAGCAGCCAGGCGACAGGGAAACAGTACACCATATATTTT.

J is TRBJ2-4 and V is TRBV5-6, with no clear D. The length of the CDR3 is 12 residues. Trimming removed 4 bases at V and 6 bases at J, with 8 bases between. Germline V gene lookup returns CDR1 SGHDT and CDR2 YYEEEE. The CDR3 loop is CASSQSPNIQYF. DNA of the CDR3: TGTGCCAGCAGCCAGAGTCCAAACATTCAGTACTTC.

Notes on this clonotype: The germline gene is not matched at one end of the junction; a read error may be the cause. The chain has TRBV28 and TRBJ2-7, with 12 bases aligning to TRBD2. The CDR3 spans 16 residues. CDR1 and CDR2 from the germline V gene are MDHEN and SYDVKM. CDR3 region: CASSSKLAGGSYQQYF. CDR3 nucleotides: TGTGCCAGCAGTTCTAAACTAGCGGGAGGCTCCTACCAGCAGTACTTC.

This clonotype was detected only a few times. The chain recombines TRBV6-2 or TRBV6-3 with TRBJ2-4; tentative D call: TRBD1 (6 bases). Germline V CDR1 and CDR2: MNHEY, SVGEGT. V lost 8 bases, J lost 9 bases, and 14 bases lay in between. This CDR3 is 12 amino acids long. The CDR3 spells CASLSIGGIQYF. CDR3 DNA sequence: TGTGCCAGCCTCTCCATAGGGGGCATTCAGTACTTC.

The gene calls are TRBV10-3 and TRBJ1-1; possible D gene TRBD1, 6 bases. The CDR3 sequence is 14 residues long. The germline V gene has CDR1 ENHRY and CDR2 SYGVKD. The ends were cut back, 0 bases at V and 6 bases at J, with 11 bases in the middle. The DNA of the CDR3 is TGTGCCATCAGTGAGTCGGGCAGGGGAGCTGAAGCTTTCTTT. Its protein product is CAISESGRGAEAFF.

This clonotype turned up a few times. The chain uses TRBV20-1 and TRBJ1-2; D gene unclear. From germline, CDR1 is DFQATT and CDR2 SNEGSKA (reference sequence). V gave up 3 bases and J gave up 4 bases, with 6 bases separating them. This CDR3 contains 11 residues. The CDR3 bases are TGCAGTGCTAGGACCCTCTATGGCTACACCTTC. Amino acid sequence: CSARTLYGYTF.

The CDR3 sequence is CASSKRWARGYEQYF. CDR3 in DNA: TGTGCCAGCAGCAAACGGTGGGCCAGGGGCTACGAGCAGTACTTC. The rearrangement joins TRBV21-1 to TRBJ2-7; the table gives TRBD1 as D, unverified against the DNA. TRBV21-1 is an annotated pseudogene. The CDR3 sequence is 15 residues long.

This clonotype has a handful of counts. The chain couples TRBV29-1 to TRBJ2-5; 8 bases are a match to TRBD1. The CDR3 length is 13 residues. V dropped 6 bases and J dropped 1; count of bases not matched to a gene: 4. Per the germline V gene, CDR1 is SQVTM and CDR2 is ANQGSEA. The CDR3 protein is CSVPTGAQETQYF. CDR3 DNA sequence: TGCAGCGTCCCGACAGGGGCCCAAGAGACCCAGTACTTC.

This chain links TRBV10-3 with TRBJ2-7; 7 bases are a match to TRBD1. With V trimmed by 2 bases and J by 9 bases, 13 bases remained unmatched. Per germline, CDR1 ENHRY and CDR2 SYGVKD. CDR3 length equals 15 residues. CDR3 residues: CAISEPGTDDQRQYF. The CDR3 coding sequence is TGTGCCATCAGTGAGCCCGGGACAGACGACCAGAGGCAGTACTTC.

The chain recombines TRBV2 with TRBJ1-2; 9 bases map to TRBD1. Germline values: CDR1 SNHLY, CDR2 FYNNEI. The V gene end was trimmed by 8 bases and the J gene end by 8 bases; junction bases not matched to a gene: 9. There are 13 residues in the CDR3. The CDR3 nucleotides are TGTGCCAGCCAAAGGGACAGGGTAGGGGGCTACACCTTC. It specifies CASQRDRVGGYTF. Combining the CDR3 with reference TRBV2 and TRBJ1-2 gives the whole variable domain EPEVTQTPSHQVTQMGQEVILRCVPISNHLYFYWYRQILGQKVEFLVSFYNNEISEKSEIFDDQFSVERPDGSNFTLKIRSTKLEDSAMYFCASQRDRVGGYTFGSGTRLTVV.